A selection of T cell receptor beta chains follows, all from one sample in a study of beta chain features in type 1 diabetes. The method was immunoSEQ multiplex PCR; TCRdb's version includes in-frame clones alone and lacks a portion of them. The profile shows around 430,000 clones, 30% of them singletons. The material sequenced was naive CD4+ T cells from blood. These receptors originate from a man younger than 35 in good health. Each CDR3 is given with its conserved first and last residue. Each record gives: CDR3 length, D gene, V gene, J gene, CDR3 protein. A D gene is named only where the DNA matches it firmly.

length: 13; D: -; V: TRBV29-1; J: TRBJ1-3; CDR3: CSVEAGSGNTIYF
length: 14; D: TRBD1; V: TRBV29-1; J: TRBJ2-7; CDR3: CSVGSGTGEYEQYF
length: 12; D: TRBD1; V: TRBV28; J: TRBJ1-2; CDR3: CASSLSQGDYTF
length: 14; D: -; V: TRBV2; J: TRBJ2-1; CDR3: CASSELTLGFEQFF
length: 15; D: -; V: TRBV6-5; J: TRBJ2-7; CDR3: CASSPNSGVSYEQYF
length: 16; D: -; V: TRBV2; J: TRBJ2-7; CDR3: CASTEGAVTSSYEQYF
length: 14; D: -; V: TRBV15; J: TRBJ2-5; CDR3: CATSREGHGETQYF
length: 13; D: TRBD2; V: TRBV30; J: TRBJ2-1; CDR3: CAWSGTTYNEQFF
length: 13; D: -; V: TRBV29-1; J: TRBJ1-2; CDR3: CSVRTSPNYGYTF
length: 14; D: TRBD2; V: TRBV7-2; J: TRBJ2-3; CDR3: CASSLGAGAGTQYF
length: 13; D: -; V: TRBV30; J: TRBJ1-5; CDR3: CAWSPGSNQPQHF
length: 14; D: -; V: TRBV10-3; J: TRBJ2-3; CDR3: CAISEFRTTDTQYF
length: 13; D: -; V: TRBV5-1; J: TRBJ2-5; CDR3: CASSLGSQETQYF
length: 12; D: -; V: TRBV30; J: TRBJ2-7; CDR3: CAWSERPYEQYF
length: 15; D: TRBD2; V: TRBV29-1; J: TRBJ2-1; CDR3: CRVEHLAGGAEEQFF
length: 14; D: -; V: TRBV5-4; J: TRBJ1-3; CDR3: CASSLLGPGNTIYF
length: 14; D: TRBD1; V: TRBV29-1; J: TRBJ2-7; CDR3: CSVSLTGGFGEQYF
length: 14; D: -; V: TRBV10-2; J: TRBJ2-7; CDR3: CASSVNREPYEQYF
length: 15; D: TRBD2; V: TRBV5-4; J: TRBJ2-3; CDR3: CASSLVAGDADTQYF
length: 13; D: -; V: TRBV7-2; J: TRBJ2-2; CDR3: CASSLESTGELFF
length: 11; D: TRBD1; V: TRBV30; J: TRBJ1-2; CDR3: CAWRTGSGYTF
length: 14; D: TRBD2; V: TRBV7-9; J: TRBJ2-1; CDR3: CASSSEAGVSEQFF
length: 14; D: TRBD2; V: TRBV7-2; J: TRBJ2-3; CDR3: CASSLAGRTDTQYF
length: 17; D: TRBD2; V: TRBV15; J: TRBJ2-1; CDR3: CATSGRGLAGGYSEQFF
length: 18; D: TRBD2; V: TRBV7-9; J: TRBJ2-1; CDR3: CASTKRLAGGPRGNEQFF
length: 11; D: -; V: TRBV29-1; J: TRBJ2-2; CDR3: CSVARTGELFF
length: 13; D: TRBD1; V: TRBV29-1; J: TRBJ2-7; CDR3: CSAVGQGSYEQYF
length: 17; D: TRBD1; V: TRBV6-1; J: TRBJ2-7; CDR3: CASSVWGTGTETYEQYF
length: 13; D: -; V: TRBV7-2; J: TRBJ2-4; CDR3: CASSLTDANIQYF
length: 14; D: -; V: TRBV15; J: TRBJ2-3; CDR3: CATSRDRGTDTQYF
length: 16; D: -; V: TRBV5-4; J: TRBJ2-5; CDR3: CASSLSDGTPQETQYF
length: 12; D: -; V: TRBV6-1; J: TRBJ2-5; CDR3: CASRRGQETQYF
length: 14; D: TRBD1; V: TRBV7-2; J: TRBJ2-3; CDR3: CASSPDRGTDTQYF
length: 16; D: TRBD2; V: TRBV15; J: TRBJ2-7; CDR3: CATSREQLAGFYEQYF
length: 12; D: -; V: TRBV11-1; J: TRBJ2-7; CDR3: CASSFTAWEQYF
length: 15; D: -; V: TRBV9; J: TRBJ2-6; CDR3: CASSTTSSGANVLTF
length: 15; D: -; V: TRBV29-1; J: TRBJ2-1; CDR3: CSALGSGASYNEQFF
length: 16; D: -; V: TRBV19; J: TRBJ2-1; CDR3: CASSILAGFTYNEQFF
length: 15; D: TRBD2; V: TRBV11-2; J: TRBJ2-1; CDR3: CASSSGLAGNNEQFF
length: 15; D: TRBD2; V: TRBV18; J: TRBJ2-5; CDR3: CASSPTGTSSETQYF
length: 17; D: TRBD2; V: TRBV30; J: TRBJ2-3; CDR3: CAWSARRTSGIADTQYF
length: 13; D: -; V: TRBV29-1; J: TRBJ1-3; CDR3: CSATNPSGNTIYF
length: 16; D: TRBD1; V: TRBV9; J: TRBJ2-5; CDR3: CASSVGTQGAGETQYF
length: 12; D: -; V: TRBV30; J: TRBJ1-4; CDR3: CAWSPTGGKLFF
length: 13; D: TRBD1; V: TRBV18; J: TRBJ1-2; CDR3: CASSPGQGNGYTF